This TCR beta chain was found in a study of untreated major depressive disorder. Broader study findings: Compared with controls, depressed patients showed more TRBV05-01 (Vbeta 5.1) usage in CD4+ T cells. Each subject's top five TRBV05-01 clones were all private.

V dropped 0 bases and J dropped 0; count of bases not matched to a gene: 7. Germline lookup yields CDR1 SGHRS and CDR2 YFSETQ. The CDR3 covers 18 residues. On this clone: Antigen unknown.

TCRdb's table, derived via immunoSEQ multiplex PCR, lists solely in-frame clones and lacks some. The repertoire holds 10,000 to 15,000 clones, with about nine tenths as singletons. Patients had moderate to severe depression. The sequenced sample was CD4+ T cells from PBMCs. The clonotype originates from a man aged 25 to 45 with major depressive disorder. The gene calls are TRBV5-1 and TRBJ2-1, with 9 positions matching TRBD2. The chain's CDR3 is CASSLGPTSGSSYNEQFF. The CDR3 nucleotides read TGCGCCAGCAGCTTGGGCCCGACTAGCGGAAGCTCCTACAATGAGCAGTTCTTC.